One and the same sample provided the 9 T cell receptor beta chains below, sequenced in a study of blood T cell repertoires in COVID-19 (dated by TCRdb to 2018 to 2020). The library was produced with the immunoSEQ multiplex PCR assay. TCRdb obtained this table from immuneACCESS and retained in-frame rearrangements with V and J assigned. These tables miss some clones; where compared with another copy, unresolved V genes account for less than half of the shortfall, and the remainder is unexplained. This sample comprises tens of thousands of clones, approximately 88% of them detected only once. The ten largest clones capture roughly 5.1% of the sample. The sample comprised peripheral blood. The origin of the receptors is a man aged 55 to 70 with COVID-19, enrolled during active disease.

As DNA, the CDR3 is TGTGCCAGCAGCCCAGCGGACAGGGAGTGGAACGAGCAGTACTTC. It yields the protein CASSPADREWNEQYF. V is TRBV9 and J is TRBJ2-7, with TRBD1 matching over 8 bases. Germline V gives CDR1 SGDLS, CDR2 YYNGEE. The trim removed 4 bases at V and 5 bases at J, leaving 11 bases unmatched. This CDR3 has 15 residues.

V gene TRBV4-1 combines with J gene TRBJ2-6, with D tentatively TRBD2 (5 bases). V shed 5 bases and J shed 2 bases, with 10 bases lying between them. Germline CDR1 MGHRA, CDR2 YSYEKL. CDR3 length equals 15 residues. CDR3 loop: CASSEGLAGANVLTF. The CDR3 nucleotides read TGCGCCAGCAGCGAGGGTTTAGCTGGGGCCAACGTCCTGACTTTC.

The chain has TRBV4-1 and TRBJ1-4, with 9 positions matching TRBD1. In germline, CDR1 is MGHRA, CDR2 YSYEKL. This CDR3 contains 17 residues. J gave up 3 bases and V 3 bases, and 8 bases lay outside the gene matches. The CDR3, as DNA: TGCGCCAGCAGCCAGGTTACAGGGGGCCGGGCTAATGAAAAACTGTTTTTT. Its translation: CASSQVTGGRANEKLFF.

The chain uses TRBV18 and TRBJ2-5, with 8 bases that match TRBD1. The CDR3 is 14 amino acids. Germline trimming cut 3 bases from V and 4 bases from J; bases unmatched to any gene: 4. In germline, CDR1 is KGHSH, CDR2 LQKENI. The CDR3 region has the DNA TGTGCCAGCTCACCGGGACAGGATCGAGAGACCCAGTACTTC. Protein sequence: CASSPGQDRETQYF.

The CDR3: CASRLDSYNEQFF. As DNA, the CDR3 is TGCGCCAGCCGACTTGACTCCTACAATGAGCAGTTCTTC. The rearrangement uses TRBV10-2 and TRBJ2-1; the D is unclear. V shed 8 bases and J shed 0 bases, with 8 bases lying between them. Looked up from germline, CDR1 is WSHSY and CDR2 is SAAADI. The CDR3 has 13 residues.

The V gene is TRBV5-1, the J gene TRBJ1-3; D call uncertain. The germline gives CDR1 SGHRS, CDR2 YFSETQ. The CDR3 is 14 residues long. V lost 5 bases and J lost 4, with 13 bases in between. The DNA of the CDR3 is TGCGCCAGCAGACCGAGGGAAACCGGAAACACCATATATTTT. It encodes CASRPRETGNTIYF.

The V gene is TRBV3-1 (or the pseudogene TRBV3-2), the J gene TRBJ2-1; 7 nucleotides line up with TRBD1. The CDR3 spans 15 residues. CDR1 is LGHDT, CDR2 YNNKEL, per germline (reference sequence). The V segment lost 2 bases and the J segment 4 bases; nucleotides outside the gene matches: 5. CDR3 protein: CASSQLDRFYNEQFF. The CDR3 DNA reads TGTGCCAGCAGCCAATTGGACAGGTTTTACAATGAGCAGTTCTTC.

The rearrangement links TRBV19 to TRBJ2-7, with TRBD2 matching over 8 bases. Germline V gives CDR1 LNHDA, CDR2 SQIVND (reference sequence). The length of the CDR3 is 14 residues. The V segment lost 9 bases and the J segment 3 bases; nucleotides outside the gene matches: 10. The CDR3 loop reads CASRPGTRDYEQYF. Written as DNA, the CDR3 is TGTGCCAGCCGCCCCGGGACTAGAGACTACGAGCAGTACTTC.

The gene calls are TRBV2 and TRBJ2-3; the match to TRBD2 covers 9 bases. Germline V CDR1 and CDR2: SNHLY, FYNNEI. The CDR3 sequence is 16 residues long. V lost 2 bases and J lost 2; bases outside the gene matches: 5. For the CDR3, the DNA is TGTGCCAGCAGTGAAAGACTAGCGGAATACACAGATACGCAGTATTTT. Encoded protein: CASSERLAEYTDTQYF.